Below are 9 T cell receptor beta chains sequenced from a single sample in a study of T-cell memory formation after mild COVID-19. MiXCR, applied by TCRdb to the 5' RACE reads, yields one record per CDR3 protein. In the table there are just over 50,000 distinct CDR3 sequences, 9.3% of which are singletons. The specimen was PBMCs or a T cell subset sorted from them (not recorded which). These receptors all come from an adult woman who had mild COVID-19 (a few samples of this study predate the infection). Cell type and time point are not known.

The chain links TRBV5-4 to TRBJ2-1, with TRBD2 matching over 10 bases. Germline V lookup: CDR1 SGHNT, CDR2 YYREEE (reference sequence). The ends lost 0 bases at V and 9 bases at J; junction bases unmatched: 12. CDR3 size: 17 residues. The CDR3 bases are TGTGCCAGCAGCTTGGGTCGTAGCGGGAGGACTGGGGGTGAGCAGTTCTTC. Protein product: CASSLGRSGRTGGEQFF.

A few counts support this clonotype. The chain couples TRBV5-4 to TRBJ1-5; D is uncertain. V gave up 0 bases and J gave up 1 base, with 8 bases separating them. The V gene's germline CDR1 is SGHNT and CDR2 YYREEE (reference sequence). This CDR3 contains 15 residues. Written as DNA, the CDR3 is TGTGCCAGCAGCTTGGGGCAGGACAGCAATCAGCCCCAGCATTTT. Its translation: CASSLGQDSNQPQHF.

Many counts were recorded for this clonotype. The rearrangement joins TRBV7-3 to TRBJ1-5, with D tentatively TRBD1 (5 bases). Between the trimmed V and J ends, which lost 2 bases and 5 bases, there was a span of 7 bases. CDR1 is SGHTA and CDR2 is FQGTGA in the germline V gene. This CDR3 comprises 13 residues. As DNA, the CDR3 is TGTGCCAGCAGCTTACGGGGGGATCAGCCCCAGCATTTT. It specifies CASSLRGDQPQHF.

This clonotype was detected a few times. This chain uses TRBV5-1 with TRBJ2-7; 8 bases align to TRBD1. CDR3 length equals 13 residues. The ends lost 0 bases at V and 6 bases at J; junction bases unmatched: 2. CDR1 and CDR2 from the germline V gene are SGHRS and YFSETQ. CDR3: CASSLGRGREQYF. DNA for the CDR3: TGCGCCAGCAGCTTGGGCAGGGGGCGCGAGCAGTACTTC.

This clonotype was detected ten times or more. The chain carries TRBV7-3 and TRBJ2-7; 8 positions match TRBD1. CDR3 length: 15 amino acids. CDR1 is SGHTA and CDR2 is FQGTGA in the germline V gene. The V gene end was trimmed by 6 bases and the J gene end by 3 bases; junction bases not matched to a gene: 10. CDR3 residues: CASSLDRGFNYEQYF. CDR3 sequence (DNA): TGTGCCAGCAGTCTCGACAGGGGATTTAACTACGAGCAGTACTTC.

This clonotype has a handful of counts. The chain uses TRBV6-6 and TRBJ2-5; 7 positions match TRBD1. This CDR3 spans 15 amino acids. Germline CDR1 MNHNY, CDR2 SVGAGI (reference sequence). J gave up 4 bases and V 6 bases, and 11 bases lay outside the gene matches. The CDR3 sequence: CASRNQGVVTETQYF. As DNA, the CDR3 is TGTGCCAGCAGGAACCAGGGGGTCGTCACAGAGACCCAGTACTTC.

This clonotype was counted between two and nine times. This chain joins TRBV5-1 and TRBJ1-2; 8 nucleotides line up with TRBD1. This CDR3 contains 17 residues. CDR1 is SGHRS, CDR2 YFSETQ, per germline. J was trimmed by 6 bases and V by 6 bases; bases with no gene match: 19. The CDR3 reads CASNIEAPPGQVDGYTF. CDR3 nucleotide sequence: TGCGCCAGCAATATAGAGGCGCCTCCGGGACAGGTGGATGGCTACACCTTC.

For the CDR3, the DNA is TGTGCCAGCAGCTTGTATGGGACAGACACAGATACGCAGTATTTT. It codes for CASSLYGTDTDTQYF. The rearrangement links TRBV5-8 to TRBJ2-3, with 7 nucleotides matching TRBD1. CDR1 SGHTS and CDR2 YDEGEE come from the germline V gene. The CDR3 runs to 15 residues. V shed 1 base, J shed 2 bases, and the junction held 4 bases outside the gene matches.

V is TRBV12-3 or TRBV12-4 and J is TRBJ2-1; 9 positions agree with TRBD2. Trimming took 3 bases from V and 8 from J; bases not matched to a gene: 8. The CDR3 covers 15 residues. The CDR3 DNA reads as TGTGCCAGCAGTTTGGCGGGAGGGCCCGCTTATGAGCAGTTCTTC. Its protein product is CASSLAGGPAYEQFF.